This TCR beta chain originates from a study of T-cell memory formation after mild COVID-19. Study-wide background: Clusters were largely donor specific. Notes on the study in general: Of the contracting clones, CD4+ ones lay mainly in CM and EM, and CD8+ ones in EMRA.

Constant-segment primers served in 5'RACE that generated TCR alpha and TCR beta cDNA libraries bearing sample barcodes and UMIs. TCRdb re-called the 5' RACE reads through MiXCR, storing one row per CDR3 protein. The repertoire holds hundreds of thousands of distinct CDR3 sequences, about 20% seen once, with around 12% in the top ten. From germline, CDR1 is DFQATT and CDR2 SNEGSKA (reference sequence). The CDR3 is 14 amino acids. Losses at the gene ends were 5 bases for V and 0 bases for J; bases not matched to a gene: 6. This clonotype has more than one count but fewer than ten. Its antigen is as yet unknown.

V and J are TRBV20-1 and TRBJ2-7, with TRBD1 matching over 8 bases. Sequences were obtained from PBMCs or a T cell subset sorted from them (not recorded which). This receptor was taken from an adult woman who had mild COVID-19 (a few samples of this study predate the infection). Cell type and time point are not known. CDR3 sequence: CSASWTGNSYEQYF. CDR3 DNA: TGCAGTGCTTCTTGGACAGGGAACTCCTACGAGCAGTACTTC.